The 8 T cell receptor beta chains reported below all come from one sample, sequenced in a study of blood T cell repertoires in COVID-19. The repertoire was sequenced with immunoSEQ multiplex PCR; TCRdb's copy has only in-frame clones and lacks some. Of 220,000 or so clones listed, approximately 82% are singletons. The specimen sequenced was peripheral blood. The receptor source for this set is a woman aged 80 or older with acute or convalescent COVID-19.

V is TRBV4-3 and J is TRBJ2-3, with a tentative D call TRBD2 (6 bases). The germline V and J ends were trimmed by 4 bases and 4 bases, with 9 bases remaining between them. Germline lookup yields CDR1 LGHNA and CDR2 YSLEER. This CDR3 has 13 amino acids. The CDR3 protein is CASSPGLSDTQYF. CDR3 sequence (DNA): TGCGCCAGCAGCCCGGGACTTTCAGATACGCAGTATTTT.

V is TRBV7-2 and J is TRBJ1-4, with D possibly being TRBD1 (6 bases). There are 15 residues in the CDR3. Germline CDR1 reads SGHTA; CDR2 reads FQGNSA. Deletions cut 5 bases from V and 7 bases from J, with 17 bases between. CDR3 nucleotides: TGTGCCAGCAGCACAGGGTTTGGTGGTAGTGAAAAACTGTTTTTT. Encoded protein: CASSTGFGGSEKLFF.

The chain has TRBV27 and TRBJ1-5; TRBD1 aligns across 9 bases. The CDR3 runs to 18 residues. CDR1 is MNHEY, CDR2 SMNVEV, per germline (reference sequence). Unmatched junction bases numbered 14, after V lost 5 bases and J lost 3 bases. CDR3 in DNA: TGTGCCAGCAGTCCGCCCGGGACAGGGATGGGGACCAATCAGCCCCAGCATTTT. Its protein product is CASSPPGTGMGTNQPQHF.

The CDR3 DNA sequence: TGTGCCAGCAGCTTAGATGGGGGCGAGGGAAACACCATATATTTT. It codes for CASSLDGGEGNTIYF. The genes are TRBV7-2 and TRBJ1-3; TRBD1 might be the D (6 bases). From germline, CDR1 is SGHTA and CDR2 FQGNSA. The CDR3 is 15 residues long. Trimming shortened V by 1 base and J by 4 bases, and 11 bases separated the two germline ends.

The V call is TRBV3-1 (or the pseudogene TRBV3-2), the J call TRBJ2-1; the match to TRBD1 covers 9 bases. The germline CDR1 and CDR2 sequences are LGHDT and YNNKEL (reference sequence). J lost 5 bases, V lost 4 bases, and 9 bases had no gene match. The CDR3 covers 16 residues. Written as DNA, the CDR3 is TGTGCCAGCAGCCCCAGGACAGGGGTGTCAAACAATGAGCAGTTCTTC. This codes for CASSPRTGVSNNEQFF.

This chain joins TRBV15 and TRBJ2-7; perhaps TRBD2 as D (6 bases). The germline gives CDR1 LNHNV, CDR2 YYDKDF (reference sequence). The CDR3 is 14 residues long. The germline V and J ends were trimmed by 3 bases and 1 base, with 10 bases remaining between them. CDR3 residues: CATSRGGESYEQYF. The CDR3 DNA is TGTGCCACCAGCAGGGGGGGTGAATCCTACGAGCAGTACTTC.

V and J are TRBV11-2 and TRBJ1-6, with a tentative D call TRBD1 (5 bases). Trimming took off 2 bases at V and 6 bases at J, with 8 bases between the two ends. The CDR3 runs to 14 residues. Germline V gene data show CDR1 as SGHAT and CDR2 as FQNNGV. DNA of the CDR3: TGTGCCAGCAGCTTAAGACAGATTAATTCACCCCTCCACTTT. Protein: CASSLRQINSPLHF.

The chain links TRBV7-9 to TRBJ1-2; 9 nucleotides line up with TRBD1. The germline CDR1 and CDR2 sequences are SEHNR and FQNEAQ (reference sequence). The CDR3 is 15 amino acids. The ends lost 4 bases at V and 8 bases at J; junction bases unmatched: 11. CDR3 protein: CASSSRTGAVGGYTF. As DNA, the CDR3 is TGTGCCAGCAGCTCCCGGACAGGGGCGGTTGGCGGCTACACCTTC.